The rows below give T cell receptor beta chains drawn from one sample of a study of T-cell memory formation after mild COVID-19. TCRdb fed the 5' RACE reads into MiXCR, producing one record per CDR3 protein. Here the sample spans around 440,000 distinct CDR3 sequences, about 20% being singletons. Source material: PBMCs or a T cell subset sorted from them (not recorded which). The receptors derive from an adult woman who had mild COVID-19 (a few samples of this study predate the infection). Cell type and time point are not known. Both conserved end residues are part of each CDR3. A D gene is named only where the DNA matches it firmly. Clone sizes are given selectively: once, few, many, or a class where the clone is expanded.

V gene	J gene	clone size	D gene	CDR3 protein	CDR3 DNA
TRBV7-2	TRBJ2-3	NA	TRBD2	CASSPIAGGGTDTQYF	TGTGCCAGCAGCCCCATAGCGGGAGGGGGCACAGATACGCAGTATTTT
TRBV7-9	TRBJ1-1	few	NA	CASTLVILNTEAFF	TGTGCCAGCACCCTAGTGATACTGAACACTGAAGCTTTCTTT
TRBV3-1	TRBJ2-5	NA	NA	CASSQAGQQETQYF	TGTGCCAGCAGCCAAGCCGGACAGCAAGAGACCCAGTACTTC
TRBV7-8	TRBJ1-1	NA	TRBD1	CASSYSLGTGKAPNTEAFF	TGTGCCAGCAGCTATTCGCTCGGGACAGGGAAGGCCCCCAACACTGAAGCTTTCTTT
TRBV5-1	TRBJ2-1	NA	NA	CASRKNTGSEWFF	TGCGCCAGCAGGAAAAATACAGGGAGCGAGTGGTTCTTC
TRBV24-1	TRBJ1-1	few	NA	CATSDRKGGSTEAFF	TGTGCCACCAGTGATCGGAAGGGGGGGTCTACTGAAGCTTTCTTT
TRBV5-1	TRBJ1-2	NA	NA	CASSLSPTIDYGYTF	TGCGCCAGCAGCTTGTCCCCGACGATCGACTATGGCTACACCTTC
TRBV6-2/TRBV6-3	TRBJ2-4	once	NA	CASSQLGAKNIQYF	TGTGCCAGCAGTCAACTAGGGGCCAAAAACATTCAGTACTTC
TRBV20-1	TRBJ2-7	NA	TRBD2	CSAEGLAEQYF	TGCAGTGCAGAGGGACTAGCCGAGCAGTACTTC
TRBV19	TRBJ2-3	NA	NA	CASSLGLTTDTQYF	TGTGCCAGTAGCCTAGGACTGACCACAGATACGCAGTATTTT
TRBV12-3/TRBV12-4	TRBJ2-1	NA	NA	CASSLVWASNEQFF	TGTGCCAGCAGTTTAGTGTGGGCCTCCAATGAGCAGTTCTTC
TRBV12-3/TRBV12-4	TRBJ1-1	few	NA	CASSWGGSEGNTEAFF	TGTGCCAGCAGTTGGGGCGGGTCCGAGGGGAACACTGAAGCTTTCTTT
TRBV7-9	TRBJ2-7	few	NA	CASSLSGNYDEQYF	TGTGCCAGCAGCTTATCAGGGAATTACGACGAGCAGTACTTC
TRBV12-3/TRBV12-4	TRBJ2-5	NA	NA	CASSLGAPETQYF	TGTGCCAGCAGTTTAGGGGCCCCAGAGACCCAGTACTTC
TRBV7-8	TRBJ1-6	NA	TRBD1	CASSLTRTGSSPLHF	TGTGCCAGCAGCTTAACCCGGACAGGGTCCTCACCCCTCCACTTT
TRBV7-9	TRBJ2-5	few	NA	CASSLSGSQYF	TGTGCCAGCAGCTTGTCCGGGTCCCAGTACTTC
TRBV24-1	TRBJ2-1	few	TRBD1	CATTQTGFENEQFF	TGTGCCACCACCCAGACAGGGTTTGAGAATGAGCAGTTCTTC
TRBV6-6	TRBJ1-1	few	TRBD1	CASSYRQGDEAFF	TGTGCCAGCAGTTATCGACAGGGTGATGAAGCTTTCTTT
TRBV5-1	TRBJ2-2	few	TRBD2	CASSLVVAGALTGELFF	TGCGCCAGCAGCTTGGTGGTAGCGGGGGCCCTCACCGGGGAGCTGTTTTTT
TRBV20-1	TRBJ2-1	many	NA	CSVQPYNEQFF	TGCAGTGTCCAGCCCTACAATGAGCAGTTCTTC
TRBV4-3	TRBJ1-2	NA	TRBD1	CASSQETGGIYGYTF	TGCGCCAGCAGCCAAGAGACAGGGGGGATCTATGGCTACACCTTC
TRBV20-1	TRBJ2-1	NA	TRBD2	CSARVSSKRGIESSYNEQFF	TGCAGTGCTAGAGTCTCTTCTAAGCGGGGTATAGAAAGCTCCTACAATGAGCAGTTCTTC
TRBV18	TRBJ2-5	NA	NA	CASSSTAYQETQYF	TGTGCCAGCTCATCGACAGCGTACCAAGAGACCCAGTACTTC
TRBV10-3	TRBJ1-1	few	NA	CAIRGQGRDTEAFF	TGTGCCATCAGGGGCCAGGGAAGGGACACTGAAGCTTTCTTT
TRBV10-3	TRBJ1-2	few	TRBD1	CAISELAGGNYGYTF	TGTGCCATCAGTGAGTTGGCAGGGGGCAACTATGGCTACACCTTC
TRBV30	TRBJ1-4	few	NA	CAWSGGATNEKLFF	TGTGCCTGGAGTGGGGGGGCAACTAATGAAAAACTGTTTTTT
TRBV9	TRBJ2-1	few	TRBD2	CASSPGLAGGGYYNEQFF	TGTGCCAGCAGCCCCGGACTAGCGGGAGGTGGGTACTACAATGAGCAGTTCTTC
TRBV6-6	TRBJ2-7	NA	TRBD1	CASGGQATYEQYF	TGTGCCAGTGGGGGACAGGCAACCTACGAGCAGTACTTC
TRBV15	TRBJ2-7	NA	TRBD2	CATSRTSGSVYEQYF	TGTGCCACCAGCAGGACTAGCGGGAGCGTCTACGAGCAGTACTTC
TRBV5-4	TRBJ2-3	NA	NA	CASSSATDGLTDTQYF	TGTGCCAGCAGCTCTGCAACGGACGGCCTCACAGATACGCAGTATTTT
TRBV12-3/TRBV12-4	TRBJ1-2	few	TRBD1	CASSSINPTGAYGYTF	TGTGCCAGCAGTTCAATCAATCCGACAGGGGCCTATGGCTACACCTTC
TRBV13	TRBJ2-7	NA	NA	CASSPYRFYEQYF	TGTGCCAGCAGCCCCTACAGGTTTTACGAGCAGTACTTC
TRBV24-1	TRBJ2-1	NA	NA	CATSDLNRQSNEQFF	TGTGCCACCAGTGATTTGAATCGACAGTCCAATGAGCAGTTCTTC
TRBV5-1	TRBJ1-1	few	NA	CASSLARVGEAFF	TGCGCCAGCAGCTTGGCCAGGGTTGGTGAAGCTTTCTTT
TRBV9	TRBJ1-1	NA	NA	CASKRDAGPGEAFF	TGTGCCAGTAAGAGGGATGCTGGTCCGGGTGAAGCTTTCTTT
TRBV25-1	TRBJ2-7	many	TRBD1	CASIDGQGESYEQYF	TGTGCCAGTATTGATGGACAGGGGGAATCCTACGAGCAGTACTTC
TRBV24-1	TRBJ1-2	few	NA	CATSDPGRTSGCTF	TGTGCCACCAGTGACCCGGGACGGACCTCTGGGTGCACCTTC
TRBV5-1	TRBJ2-2	NA	NA	CASSRQVPAGELFF	TGCGCCAGCAGCAGGCAGGTGCCGGCCGGGGAGCTGTTTTTT
TRBV24-1	TRBJ2-1	few	NA	CATSDSEGARNEQFF	TGTGCCACCAGTGATTCGGAGGGGGCGCGGAATGAGCAGTTCTTC
TRBV6-5	TRBJ1-5	few	NA	CASSHGGAQHF	TGTGCCAGCAGCCATGGGGGAGCCCAGCATTTT
TRBV5-1	TRBJ2-7	few	TRBD1	CASSLGDRGLEQYF	TGCGCCAGCAGCTTGGGGGACAGGGGGCTCGAGCAGTACTTC
TRBV9	TRBJ2-3	once	TRBD2	CASSAPRWASGVRDTQYF	TGTGCCAGCAGCGCCCCGCGTTGGGCTAGCGGGGTTAGAGATACGCAGTATTTT
TRBV19	TRBJ2-7	NA	TRBD2	CASSPAGTSDYEQYF	TGTGCCAGTAGTCCCGCCGGGACTAGCGATTACGAGCAGTACTTC
TRBV15	TRBJ1-1	few	NA	CATSRDWRNTEAFF	TGTGCCACCAGCAGAGATTGGCGGAACACTGAAGCTTTCTTT
TRBV19	TRBJ1-5	NA	NA	CASSIDSPPASDQPQHF	TGTGCCAGTAGTATAGATTCCCCTCCGGCATCCGATCAGCCCCAGCATTTT
TRBV19	TRBJ1-5	NA	NA	CASSMGERSNQPQHF	TGTGCCAGTAGTATGGGGGAGAGAAGCAATCAGCCCCAGCATTTT
TRBV7-3	TRBJ2-2	NA	NA	CASSPAAGTGELFF	TGTGCCAGCAGCCCCGCCGCAGGGACCGGGGAGCTGTTTTTT
TRBV7-9	TRBJ2-7	few	NA	CASNPTGTSSHEQYF	TGTGCCAGCAACCCAACGGGGACGTCTAGCCACGAGCAGTACTTC